These 20 T cell receptor beta chains share one sample of origin, sequenced in a study of post-analysis software for immune sequencing data. Findings of the study overall: When patients were compared with controls, 4 or 5 TRBV segments were more frequent, TRBV5-6, TRBV5-1 and TRBV20-1 among them.

No cognate antigen is known for these TCRs. The authors incorporated unique molecular identifiers into the TCR beta cDNA libraries. TCRdb re-called the PCR reads with MiXCR, one entry per CDR3 protein. This table holds some 800,000 distinct CDR3 sequences, roughly 46% found once. The sequenced material came from blood. The receptors come from a girl aged 5 to 17 with multiple sclerosis.

V is TRBV12-3 or TRBV12-4 and J is TRBJ2-7; tentatively, D is TRBD1 (7 bases). This CDR3 region has 15 residues. The V end was cut by 5 bases, the J end by 6 bases, with 20 bases between. The CDR3 DNA reads TGTGCCAGCAGTGGGGCGGGGCAGGGGGTTTTCGAGCAGTACTTC. Protein sequence: CASSGAGQGVFEQYF.

The chain uses TRBV27 and TRBJ2-7; 9 positions agree with TRBD1. V trimming: 5 bases; J trimming: 7 bases; junction bases outside the gene matches: 15. The CDR3 is 16 residues long. Looked up from germline, CDR1 is MNHEY and CDR2 is SMNVEV (reference sequence). The CDR3 here is CASSPTVGTGTGEQYF. Written as DNA, the CDR3 is TGTGCCAGCAGTCCCACCGTCGGGACAGGGACAGGAGAGCAGTACTTC.

The CDR3 bases are TGTGCCATCAGGGCGTTACAGGATAATATTGAAGCTTTCTTT. This sequence encodes CAIRALQDNIEAFF. The chain joins TRBV10-3 to TRBJ1-1; a weak D match, TRBD1 (5 bases). Between the trimmed V and J ends, which lost 6 bases and 7 bases, there was a span of 18 bases. Germline V lookup: CDR1 ENHRY, CDR2 SYGVKD. The CDR3 extends over 14 amino acids.

The V and J genes are TRBV20-1 and TRBJ1-2; D may be TRBD1 (5 bases). The CDR3 covers 15 residues. Germline CDR1 and CDR2: DFQATT and SNEGSKA (reference sequence). Trimming took off 1 base at V and 1 base at J, with 13 bases between the two ends. The CDR3 spells CSARAGRPDNYGYTF. CDR3 bases: TGCAGTGCTAGAGCGGGACGTCCAGATAACTATGGCTACACCTTC.

The chain joins TRBV2 to TRBJ2-1; D possibly corresponds to TRBD1 (5 bases). The V end lost 3 bases, the J end lost 3 bases, and 18 bases lay between the germline ends. Germline CDR1 and CDR2: SNHLY and FYNNEI. CDR3 size: 17 residues. The CDR3 DNA reads as TGTGCCAGCAGTGACGATTGGGGAAGGGGTTACTACAATGAGCAGTTCTTC. Translated, it gives CASSDDWGRGYYNEQFF. Using reference TRBV2 and TRBJ2-1 for the parts outside the CDR3, the full variable domain is EPEVTQTPSHQVTQMGQEVILRCVPISNHLYFYWYRQILGQKVEFLVSFYNNEISEKSEIFDDQFSVERPDGSNFTLKIRSTKLEDSAMYFCASSDDWGRGYYNEQFFGPGTRLTVL.

This clonotype turned up a few times. The chain combines TRBV6-6 with TRBJ2-7, with a possible D match to TRBD1 (5 bases). This CDR3 spans 16 amino acids. V dropped 7 bases and J dropped 2 bases, with 21 bases sitting between them. Germline V CDR1 and CDR2: MNHNY, SVGAGI (reference sequence). CDR3 protein: CASTQKVAGPTYEQYF. The CDR3 DNA follows: TGTGCCAGCACCCAAAAAGTGGCAGGGCCAACCTACGAGCAGTACTTC.

The V gene is TRBV10-3, the J gene TRBJ2-5, with D possibly being TRBD2 (5 bases). Between the trimmed V and J ends, which lost 0 bases and 7 bases, there was a span of 15 bases. Germline V gene data show CDR1 as ENHRY and CDR2 as SYGVKD. This CDR3 has 15 amino acids. CDR3 bases: TGTGCCATCAGTGAGTCCGAAGGAGGCTATGGGACCCAGTACTTC. Translation gives CAISESEGGYGTQYF.

A few counts support this clonotype. The chain employs TRBV30 and TRBJ2-5; maybe TRBD1 (6 bases). Trimming shortened V by 0 bases and J by 11 bases, and 16 bases separated the two germline ends. The germline gives CDR1 GTSNPN, CDR2 SVGIG (reference sequence). The CDR3 length is 13 residues. As DNA, the CDR3 is TGTGCCTGGAGTGTAGGTGGGGACAATGAGCAGTACTTC. It yields the protein CAWSVGGDNEQYF.

The chain combines TRBV6-5 with TRBJ2-5, with TRBD2 identical over 12 bases. The CDR3 covers 17 residues. With 2 bases clipped from V and 1 base from J, the junction kept 5 bases outside the gene matches. CDR1 MNHEY and CDR2 SVGAGI come from the germline V gene. The CDR3 spells CASSYNGLAGLQETQYF. The CDR3 region has the DNA TGTGCCAGCAGTTACAACGGACTAGCGGGACTCCAAGAGACCCAGTACTTC.

This rearrangement joins TRBV25-1 to TRBJ2-1, with D possibly TRBD2 on 6 matching bases. Trimming took off 7 bases at V and 4 bases at J, with 14 bases between the two ends. Germline loops: CDR1 MGHDK, CDR2 SYGVNS. This CDR3 spans 14 amino acids. The chain's CDR3 is CASTEEGYYNEQFF. The CDR3, as DNA: TGTGCCAGCACTGAGGAGGGGTATTACAATGAGCAGTTCTTC. Full variable domain (remainder filled in from reference TRBV25-1 and TRBJ2-1): EADIYQTPRYLVIGTGKKITLECSQTMGHDKMYWYQQDPGMELHLIHYSYGVNSTEKGDLSSESTVSRIRTEHFPLTLESARPSHTSQYLCASTEEGYYNEQFFGPGTRLTVL.

The chain couples TRBV20-1 to TRBJ2-7; TRBD2 matches at 7 bases. Germline V CDR1 and CDR2: DFQATT, SNEGSKA (reference sequence). The CDR3 extends over 16 amino acids. With 6 bases clipped from V and 1 base from J, the junction kept 15 bases outside the gene matches. The CDR3 protein is CSASRRSGDHSYEQYF. The CDR3, as DNA: TGCAGTGCCAGCCGTAGAAGCGGGGACCATTCCTACGAGCAGTACTTC.

A word on this clonotype: This may arise from a read error, as a much more abundant clone is one base away. This sequence joins TRBV4-3 and TRBJ1-2; weak D call: TRBD1 (6 bases). Trimming pared 2 bases from V and 4 bases from J, leaving 14 bases between. Germline loops: CDR1 LGHNA, CDR2 YSLEER. CDR3 length equals 15 residues. CDR3 amino acids: CASSQQGTPGYGYTF. The CDR3 region has the DNA TGCGCCAGCAGCCAACAGGGGACGCCGGGCTATGGCTACACCTTC.

The chain carries TRBV2 and TRBJ2-7, with 9 bases identical to TRBD1. Trimming at V came to 6 bases and at J to 3 bases, leaving 6 bases not matched to a gene. CDR1 is SNHLY and CDR2 is FYNNEI in the germline V gene. This CDR3 region has 14 residues. The CDR3 DNA follows: TGTGCCAGCAGCGACCGGGACAGGGTCTACGAGCAGTACTTC. It yields the protein CASSDRDRVYEQYF. Based on the CDR3 plus reference TRBV2 and TRBJ2-7, the full variable domain is EPEVTQTPSHQVTQMGQEVILRCVPISNHLYFYWYRQILGQKVEFLVSFYNNEISEKSEIFDDQFSVERPDGSNFTLKIRSTKLEDSAMYFCASSDRDRVYEQYFGPGTRLTVT.

A note on this clonotype: A clone one base away is much larger, so this may be a read error. The chain links TRBV29-1 to TRBJ2-6; D is ambiguous. Trimming took 4 bases from V and 0 from J, leaving 1 base between them. Germline CDR1 is SQVTM and CDR2 is ANQGSEA. The CDR3 runs 12 residues. This chain's CDR3 is CSVASGANVLTF. CDR3 nucleotide sequence: TGCAGCGTTGCCTCTGGGGCCAACGTCCTGACTTTC.

Only a few counts were recorded for this clonotype. The V call is TRBV28, the J call TRBJ1-2; D is unclear. V shed 6 bases and J shed 4 bases, with 15 bases lying between them. This CDR3 has 14 amino acids. Germline CDR1 MDHEN, CDR2 SYDVKM. Here the CDR3 DNA reads TGTGCCAGCAGAGCAGCCCGGGCGGGCTATGGCTACACCTTC. It specifies CASRAARAGYGYTF.

V and J are TRBV3-1 and TRBJ2-3; D not resolved. CDR1 and CDR2 from the germline V gene are LGHDT and YNNKEL (reference sequence). Trimming removed 2 bases from V and 4 bases from J, with 25 bases in between. This CDR3 has 19 amino acids. CDR3 sequence (DNA): TGTGCCAGCAGCCAACGGAGAAGGTGTTGCGGACGGTTCCCAGATACGCAGTATTTT. Translated, it gives CASSQRRRCCGRFPDTQYF.

This clonotype appeared a few times. CDR3 residues: CATSRADSGTDYEQYF. The CDR3 DNA sequence: TGTGCCACCAGCAGAGCGGATAGCGGAACCGACTACGAGCAGTACTTC. This sequence joins TRBV15 and TRBJ2-7, with D tentatively TRBD2 (6 bases). The CDR3 has 16 residues. CDR1 is LNHNV, CDR2 YYDKDF, per germline (reference sequence). Trimming removed 1 base from V and 3 bases from J, with 16 bases in between.

In this sample, this clonotype turned up once. The chain carries TRBV12-3 or TRBV12-4 and TRBJ2-7; a weak D match, TRBD1 (6 bases). Trimming pared 1 base from V and 2 bases from J, leaving 12 bases between. This CDR3 is built from 15 residues. CDR3 amino acids: CASSLVGGDAYEQYF. The CDR3 DNA reads TGTGCCAGCAGTTTAGTTGGGGGCGACGCCTACGAGCAGTACTTC.

This clonotype was recorded once. V gene TRBV7-2 combines with J gene TRBJ1-1, with D maybe TRBD1 (6 bases). The ends were cut back, 5 bases at V and 1 base at J, with 11 bases in the middle. The CDR3 consists of 14 residues. Per germline, CDR1 SGHTA and CDR2 FQGNSA. CDR3 sequence reads: CASSVYRANTEAFF. The CDR3 DNA is TGTGCCAGCAGCGTCTACAGGGCGAACACTGAAGCTTTCTTT.

This chain connects TRBV20-1 to TRBJ2-3; 8 bases are a match to TRBD2. V trimming: 5 bases; J trimming: 2 bases; junction bases outside the gene matches: 12. The CDR3 extends over 16 amino acids. From germline, CDR1 is DFQATT and CDR2 SNEGSKA (reference sequence). CDR3 loop: CSALSGGELFTDTQYF. As DNA, the CDR3 is TGCAGTGCTCTCTCCGGGGGGGAGCTCTTCACAGATACGCAGTATTTT.